This T cell receptor beta chain was recovered during a study of blood T cell repertoires in COVID-19. Study context: Italy, Spain and the United States were the sources of the convalescent and acute COVID-19 samples.

Germline-derived CDR1 and CDR2 are KGHSH and LQKENI. With 3 bases clipped from V and 2 bases from J, the junction kept 11 bases outside the gene matches. The CDR3 sequence is 19 residues long. Source study methods: Quantification of nucleated cells was approximated via reference gene primer amplification. Method: immunoSEQ multiplex PCR; TCRdb's copy keeps in-frame clones and lacks some. From that table come the V and J calls and clone size; the DNA was used to work out D and trimming. This sample yields roughly 200,000 clones, of which roughly nine tenths are seen a single time; 2% to 2.5% belongs to the top ten. Adults between about 18 and 89 years of age took part from 20 to 25 US areas.

The rearrangement joins TRBV18 to TRBJ2-6; 9 bases agree with TRBD1. This TCR derives from a woman in her thirties or forties with acute COVID-19. Sequencing was done on a sample of PBMCs or T cells enriched from blood (not recorded which). The CDR3 is CASSPLAGTGNAGANVLTF. CDR3 bases: TGTGCCAGCTCACCCTTGGCCGGGACAGGGAACGCTGGGGCCAACGTCCTGACTTTC.